These 17 T cell receptor beta chains were sequenced from one sample in a study of CD8 T cells in Susac syndrome. RNA totalling roughly 0.45 to 1 ug underwent reverse transcription with random hexamers. TCRdb processed the immunoSEQ multiplex PCR reads anew with MiXCR; each CDR3 protein has one entry. This table has approximately 230,000 distinct CDR3 sequences, just over 90% appearing once. Sample: CD4+ T cells from PBMCs. The receptors here all came from a human donor with multiple sclerosis.

The V call is TRBV2, the J call TRBJ2-3, with D uncertain. The CDR3 consists of 15 residues. The germline V gene has CDR1 SNHLY and CDR2 FYNNEI. V shed 5 bases and J shed 1 base, with 13 bases lying between them. CDR3 in DNA: TGTGCCAGCAGTCGCTTTATTCGGGGCACAGATACGCAGTATTTT. Translating gives CASSRFIRGTDTQYF.

The chain couples TRBV5-6 to TRBJ2-2; 9 bases fit TRBD1. The CDR3 runs to 15 residues. Germline loops: CDR1 SGHDT, CDR2 YYEEEE. The V gene end was trimmed by 4 bases and the J gene end by 5 bases; junction bases not matched to a gene: 6. CDR3 residues: CASSTDRGYTGELFF. In DNA, the CDR3 is TGTGCCAGCAGCACGGACAGGGGTTATACCGGGGAGCTGTTTTTT.

Here the CDR3 reads CASSKGLAQPQHF. The CDR3 region has the DNA TGTGCCAGCAGTAAGGGGCTTGCTCAGCCCCAGCATTTT. V gene TRBV11-2 combines with J gene TRBJ1-5; possibly TRBD1 for D (5 bases). Germline loops: CDR1 SGHAT, CDR2 FQNNGV. Trimming shortened V by 6 bases and J by 6 bases, and 12 bases separated the two germline ends. The CDR3 totals 13 residues.

The chain recombines TRBV2 with TRBJ2-2; D gene ambiguous. Germline CDR1 SNHLY, CDR2 FYNNEI. CDR3 length: 15 residues. V was trimmed by 7 bases and J by 1 base, leaving 13 bases between them. The CDR3 DNA sequence: TGTGCCAGCATGGGCGGAATCAGGAACACCGGGGAGCTGTTTTTT. It codes for CASMGGIRNTGELFF.

In this sample, this clonotype turned up a few times. The rearrangement joins TRBV7-3 to TRBJ1-1; TRBD1 matches 8 bases. This CDR3 is 14 amino acids long. J gave up 0 bases and V 5 bases, and 2 bases lay outside the gene matches. CDR1 is SGHTA, CDR2 FQGTGA, per germline. The CDR3 sequence: CASSRTGMNTEAFF. The CDR3 DNA sequence: TGTGCCAGCAGCCGGACAGGGATGAACACTGAAGCTTTCTTT.

The V call is TRBV2, the J call TRBJ2-7, with D perhaps TRBD2 (6 bases). CDR1 is SNHLY, CDR2 FYNNEI, per germline. This CDR3 comprises 15 residues. The V end lost 5 bases, the J end lost 0 bases, and 14 bases lay between the germline ends. CDR3 coding DNA: TGTGCCAGCAGTCCTTTAGGGACTGACTCCTACGAGCAGTACGTC. Protein product: CASSPLGTDSYEQYV.

This chain joins TRBV5-1 and TRBJ1-1, with a possible D match to TRBD1 (5 bases). CDR3 size: 16 residues. From germline, CDR1 is SGHRS and CDR2 YFSETQ. V dropped 1 base and J dropped 1 base, with 14 bases sitting between them. The CDR3 nucleotides are TGCGCCAGCAGCTTGAGGACCGGGACGGGGAACACTGAAGCTTTCTTT. The encoded protein is CASSLRTGTGNTEAFF.

This clonotype was counted between two and nine times. CDR3 protein: CASSRQGRNTEAFF. CDR3 sequence (DNA): TGTGCCAGCAGCCGACAGGGTCGGAACACTGAAGCTTTCTTT. J is TRBJ1-1 and V is TRBV12-3 or TRBV12-4; 7 nucleotides agree with TRBD1. The J segment lost 1 base and the V segment lost 6 bases, leaving 5 bases of the junction unmatched. The CDR3 is 14 amino acids.

The CDR3 loop reads CATGGIGEQFF. For the CDR3, the DNA is TGTGCCACCGGGGGGATAGGTGAGCAGTTCTTC. This chain uses TRBV24-1 with TRBJ2-1; possible D gene TRBD2, 6 bases. Trimming took off 9 bases at V and 9 bases at J, with 11 bases between the two ends. CDR1 and CDR2 from the germline V gene are KGHDR and SFDVKD. This CDR3 region has 11 residues.

V and J are TRBV2 and TRBJ2-5; D gene unclear. This CDR3 is 12 amino acids long. With 4 bases removed from V and 5 bases from J, the gap between germline ends came to 8 bases. Germline V gene data show CDR1 as SNHLY and CDR2 as FYNNEI. CDR3 sequence (DNA): TGTGCCAGCAGTGGTCAGAGGGAGACCCAGTACTTC. Translated: CASSGQRETQYF.

The CDR3 DNA follows: TGTGCCAGCAGCGTTGGGGGAAGCGCGGTCCAAGAGACCCAGTACTTC. Translation gives CASSVGGSAVQETQYF. The rearrangement links TRBV9 to TRBJ2-5, with D perhaps given as TRBD1 or TRBD2 (5 bases each). The CDR3 is 16 amino acids. Deletions cut 2 bases from V and 1 base from J, with 15 bases between. Germline V CDR1 and CDR2: SGDLS, YYNGEE.

V is TRBV2 and J is TRBJ2-7; 7 bases map to TRBD1. The germline V gene has CDR1 SNHLY and CDR2 FYNNEI. V was pared by 6 bases and J by 1 base, with 0 bases of the junction left unmatched. The CDR3 loop spans 12 amino acids. The CDR3 DNA reads TGTGCCAGCAGGGACAGGTCCTACGAGCAGTACTTC. As protein: CASRDRSYEQYF.

The V gene is TRBV6-5, the J gene TRBJ1-4; TRBD1 might be the D (5 bases). V was cut by 4 bases and J by 8 bases, with 11 bases left in between. The CDR3 covers 13 residues. Germline lookup yields CDR1 MNHEY and CDR2 SVGAGI. As DNA, the CDR3 is TGTGCCAGCAGTTTGGACAAGGGAGAAAAACTGTTTTTT. Protein product: CASSLDKGEKLFF.

The V call is TRBV12-3 or TRBV12-4, the J call TRBJ1-2, with 11 bases fitting TRBD1. Trimming removed 6 bases from V and 6 bases from J; junction bases left unmatched: 3. This CDR3 contains 13 residues. CDR3 bases: TGTGCCAGCAGGGGACAGGGGGAAGATGGCTACACCTTC. It encodes CASRGQGEDGYTF.

This sequence joins TRBV12-1 and TRBJ1-5. TRBV12-1 corresponds to a pseudogene. The CDR3 consists of 14 residues. CDR3 protein: CASSFGQANQPQHF. The CDR3 nucleotides read TGTGCCAGCAGCTTTGGGCAGGCAAATCAGCCCCAGCATTTT.

CDR3 region: CASSSGTSYEQFF. The DNA for the CDR3 is TGTGCCAGCAGCTCCGGGACTAGTTATGAGCAGTTCTTC. V usage is TRBV7-6 and J usage is TRBJ2-1; 8 bases line up with TRBD2. The CDR3 runs 13 residues. CDR1 and CDR2 (germline): SGHVS, FNYEAQ. The ends lost 4 bases at V and 8 bases at J; junction bases unmatched: 4. Full variable domain (missing parts from reference TRBV7-6 and TRBJ2-1): GAGVSQSPRYKVTKRGQDVALRCDPISGHVSLYWYRQALGQGPEFLTYFNYEAQQDKSGLPNDRFSAERPEGSISTLTIQRTEQRDSAMYRCASSSGTSYEQFFGPGTRLTVL.

This chain joins TRBV2 and TRBJ2-7; 9 nucleotides match TRBD1. The V gene end was trimmed by 7 bases and the J gene end by 4 bases; junction bases not matched to a gene: 2. The germline V gene has CDR1 SNHLY and CDR2 FYNNEI. The CDR3 sequence is 12 residues long. The CDR3 DNA follows: TGTGCCAGCACCGACAGGGGGTACGAGCAGTACGTC. This sequence encodes CASTDRGYEQYV.